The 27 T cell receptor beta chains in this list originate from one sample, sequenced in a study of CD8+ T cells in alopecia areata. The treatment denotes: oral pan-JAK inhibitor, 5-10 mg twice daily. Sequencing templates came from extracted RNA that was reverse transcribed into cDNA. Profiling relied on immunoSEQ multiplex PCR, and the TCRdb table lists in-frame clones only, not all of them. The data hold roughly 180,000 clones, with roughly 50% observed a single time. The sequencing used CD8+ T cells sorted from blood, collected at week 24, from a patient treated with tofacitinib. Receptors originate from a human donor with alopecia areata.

CDR3 loop: CASSQEWGAGEQYF. Here the CDR3 DNA reads TGCGCCAGCAGCCAAGAGTGGGGGGCTGGCGAGCAGTACTTC. This rearrangement joins TRBV4-1 to TRBJ2-7, with D perhaps TRBD1 or TRBD2 (6 bases each). Germline V gene sequence: CDR1 MGHRA, CDR2 YSYEKL. The CDR3 runs to 14 residues. V lost 0 bases, J lost 6 bases, and 12 bases lay in between.

CDR3 sequence reads: CASSLIGQGAYNEQFF. CDR3 DNA: TGTGCCAGCAGCTTGATAGGGCAGGGGGCCTACAATGAGCAGTTCTTC. V gene TRBV5-6 combines with J gene TRBJ2-1, with TRBD1 identical over 7 bases. Germline CDR1 is SGHDT and CDR2 is YYEEEE. The CDR3 is made up of 16 amino acids. Trimming at V came to 1 base and at J to 2 bases, leaving 6 bases not matched to a gene.

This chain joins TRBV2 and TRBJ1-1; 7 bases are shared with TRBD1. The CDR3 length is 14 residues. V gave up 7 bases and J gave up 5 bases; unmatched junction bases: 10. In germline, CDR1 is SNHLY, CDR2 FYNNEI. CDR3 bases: TGTGCCAGCATCCGGACAGGAAGTAGGACTGAAGCTTTCTTT. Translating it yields CASIRTGSRTEAFF.

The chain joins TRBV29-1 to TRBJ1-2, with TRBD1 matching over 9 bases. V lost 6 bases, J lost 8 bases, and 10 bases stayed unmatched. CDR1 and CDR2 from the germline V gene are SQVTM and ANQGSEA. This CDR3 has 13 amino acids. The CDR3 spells CSVPGQGLGGYTF. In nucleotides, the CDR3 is TGCAGCGTACCGGGACAGGGTTTGGGAGGCTACACCTTC.

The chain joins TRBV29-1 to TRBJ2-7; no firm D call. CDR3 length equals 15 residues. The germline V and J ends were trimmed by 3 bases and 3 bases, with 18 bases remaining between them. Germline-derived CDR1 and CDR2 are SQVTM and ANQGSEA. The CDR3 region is CSVEKETGPIYEQYF. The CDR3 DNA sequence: TGCAGCGTTGAGAAGGAGACGGGTCCCATCTACGAGCAGTACTTC.

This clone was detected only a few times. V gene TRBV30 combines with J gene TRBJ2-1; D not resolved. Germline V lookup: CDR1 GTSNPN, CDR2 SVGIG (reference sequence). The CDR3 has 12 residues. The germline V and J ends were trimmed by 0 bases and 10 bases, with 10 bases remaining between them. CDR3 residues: CAWSVSAGEQFF. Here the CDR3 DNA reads TGTGCCTGGAGTGTATCGGCTGGCGAGCAGTTCTTC.

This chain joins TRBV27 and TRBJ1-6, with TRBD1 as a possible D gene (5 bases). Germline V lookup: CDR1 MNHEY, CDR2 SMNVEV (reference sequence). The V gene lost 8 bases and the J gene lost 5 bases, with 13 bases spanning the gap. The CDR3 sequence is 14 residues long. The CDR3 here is CASGDDRNNSPLHF. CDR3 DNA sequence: TGTGCCAGCGGTGATGACAGAAATAATTCACCCCTCCACTTT.

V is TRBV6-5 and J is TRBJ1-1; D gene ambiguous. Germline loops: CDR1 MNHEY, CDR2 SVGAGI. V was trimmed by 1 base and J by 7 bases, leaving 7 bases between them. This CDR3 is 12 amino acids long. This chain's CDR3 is CASSYYFGEAFF. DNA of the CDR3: TGTGCCAGCAGTTACTATTTCGGTGAAGCTTTCTTT.

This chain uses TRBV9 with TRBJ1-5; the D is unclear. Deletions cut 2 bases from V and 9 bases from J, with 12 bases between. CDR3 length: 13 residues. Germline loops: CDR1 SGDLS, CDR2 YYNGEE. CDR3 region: CASSVHGKRPQHF. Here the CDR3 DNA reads TGTGCCAGCAGCGTTCACGGGAAGCGGCCCCAGCATTTT.

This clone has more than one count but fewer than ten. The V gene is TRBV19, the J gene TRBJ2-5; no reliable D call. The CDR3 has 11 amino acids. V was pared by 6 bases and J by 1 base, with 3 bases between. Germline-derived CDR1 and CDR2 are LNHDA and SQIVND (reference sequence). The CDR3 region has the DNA TGTGCCAGTAGATTCCAAGAGACCCAGTACTTC. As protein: CASRFQETQYF.

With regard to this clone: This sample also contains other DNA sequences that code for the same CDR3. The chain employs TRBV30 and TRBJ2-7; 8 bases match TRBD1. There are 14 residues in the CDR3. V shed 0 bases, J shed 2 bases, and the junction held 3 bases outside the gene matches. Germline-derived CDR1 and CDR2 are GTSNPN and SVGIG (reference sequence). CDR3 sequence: CAWSVGTGTYEQYF. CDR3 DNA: TGTGCCTGGAGTGTAGGGACAGGAACCTACGAGCAGTACTTC.

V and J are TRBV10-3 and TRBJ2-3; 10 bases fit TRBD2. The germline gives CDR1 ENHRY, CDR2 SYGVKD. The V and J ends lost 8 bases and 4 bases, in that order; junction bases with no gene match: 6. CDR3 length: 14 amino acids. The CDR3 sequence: CAIGESGGADTQYF. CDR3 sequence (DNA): TGTGCCATCGGCGAAAGCGGGGGGGCAGATACGCAGTATTTT.

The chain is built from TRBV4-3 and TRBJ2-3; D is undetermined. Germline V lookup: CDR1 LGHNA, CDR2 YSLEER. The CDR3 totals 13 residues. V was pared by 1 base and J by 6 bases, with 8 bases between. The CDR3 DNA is TGCGCCAGCAGCCAAGCGAGGTTGGATACGCAGTATTTT. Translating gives CASSQARLDTQYF.

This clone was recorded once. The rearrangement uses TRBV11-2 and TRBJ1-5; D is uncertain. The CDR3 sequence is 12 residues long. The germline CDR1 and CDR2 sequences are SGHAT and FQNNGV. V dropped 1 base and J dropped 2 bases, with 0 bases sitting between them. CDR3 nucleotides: TGTGCCAGCAGCTTAGGCAATCAGCCCCAGCATTTT. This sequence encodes CASSLGNQPQHF.

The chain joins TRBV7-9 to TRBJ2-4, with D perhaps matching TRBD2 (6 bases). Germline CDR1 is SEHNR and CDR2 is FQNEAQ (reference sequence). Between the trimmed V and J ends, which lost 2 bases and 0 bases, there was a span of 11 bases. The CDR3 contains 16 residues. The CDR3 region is CASSLTEGLAKNIQYF. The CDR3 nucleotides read TGTGCCAGCAGCTTAACGGAGGGGCTAGCCAAAAACATTCAGTACTTC.

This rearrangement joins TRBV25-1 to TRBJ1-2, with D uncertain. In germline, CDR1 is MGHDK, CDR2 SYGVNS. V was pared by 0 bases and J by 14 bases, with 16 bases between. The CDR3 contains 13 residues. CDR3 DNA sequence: TGTGCCAGCAGTGAATATATGGCCGGGGTTCGAACCTTC. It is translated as CASSEYMAGVRTF.

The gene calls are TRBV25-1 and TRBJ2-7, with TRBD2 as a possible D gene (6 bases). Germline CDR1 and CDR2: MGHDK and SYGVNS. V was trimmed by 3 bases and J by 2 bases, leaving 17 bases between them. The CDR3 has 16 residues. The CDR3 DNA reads TGTGCCAGCAGTGACCTAATTTCGGGAGAAACCTACGAGCAGTACTTC. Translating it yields CASSDLISGETYEQYF.

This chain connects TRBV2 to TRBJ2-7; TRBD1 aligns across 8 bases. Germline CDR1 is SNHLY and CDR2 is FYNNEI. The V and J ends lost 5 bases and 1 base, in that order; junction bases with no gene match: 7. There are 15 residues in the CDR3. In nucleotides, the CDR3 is TGTGCCAGCAGTTCACCGGGACAGGCGTCCTACGAGCAGTACTTC. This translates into CASSSPGQASYEQYF.

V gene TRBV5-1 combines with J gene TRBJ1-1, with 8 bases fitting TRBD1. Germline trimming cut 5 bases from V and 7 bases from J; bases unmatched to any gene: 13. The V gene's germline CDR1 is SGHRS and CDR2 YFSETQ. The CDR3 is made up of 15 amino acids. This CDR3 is CASRYVPGQENEAFF. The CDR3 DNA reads TGCGCCAGCAGATACGTCCCGGGACAGGAAAATGAAGCTTTCTTT. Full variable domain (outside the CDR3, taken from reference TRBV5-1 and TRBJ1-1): KAGVTQTPRYLIKTRGQQVTLSCSPISGHRSVSWYQQTPGQGLQFLFEYFSETQRNKGNFPGRFSGRQFSNSRSEMNVSTLELGDSALYLCASRYVPGQENEAFFGQGTRLTVV.

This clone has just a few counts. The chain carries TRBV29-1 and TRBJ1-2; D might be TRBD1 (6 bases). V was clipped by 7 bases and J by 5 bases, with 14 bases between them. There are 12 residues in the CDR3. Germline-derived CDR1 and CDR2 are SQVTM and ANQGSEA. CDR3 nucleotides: TGCAGCGGGGAGGACAGCCCGTATGGCTACACCTTC. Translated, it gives CSGEDSPYGYTF.

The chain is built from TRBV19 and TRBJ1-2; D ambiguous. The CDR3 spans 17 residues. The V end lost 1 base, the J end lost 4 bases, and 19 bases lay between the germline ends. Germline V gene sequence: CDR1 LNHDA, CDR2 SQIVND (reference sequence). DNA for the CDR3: TGTGCCAGTAGTATAGTGGTTGGAGGGTACGATTCCTATGGCTACACCTTC. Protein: CASSIVVGGYDSYGYTF.

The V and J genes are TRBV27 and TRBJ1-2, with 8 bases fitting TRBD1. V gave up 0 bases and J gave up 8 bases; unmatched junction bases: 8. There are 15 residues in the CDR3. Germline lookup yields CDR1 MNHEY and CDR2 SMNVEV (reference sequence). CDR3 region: CASSLSIQGAEGYTF. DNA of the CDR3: TGTGCCAGCAGTTTATCGATCCAGGGGGCGGAGGGCTACACCTTC.

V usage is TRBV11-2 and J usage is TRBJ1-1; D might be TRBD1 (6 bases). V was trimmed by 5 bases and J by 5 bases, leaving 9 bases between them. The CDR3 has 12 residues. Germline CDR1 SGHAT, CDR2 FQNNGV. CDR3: CASSHQGTEAFF. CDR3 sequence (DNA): TGTGCCAGCAGCCATCAGGGGACTGAAGCTTTCTTT.

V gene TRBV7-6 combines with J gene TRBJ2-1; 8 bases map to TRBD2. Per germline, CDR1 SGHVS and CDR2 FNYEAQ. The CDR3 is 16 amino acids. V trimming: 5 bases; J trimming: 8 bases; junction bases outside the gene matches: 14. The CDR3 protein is CASSLPDGGASYEQFF. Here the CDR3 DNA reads TGTGCCAGCAGCCTCCCGGACGGGGGGGCTTCATATGAGCAGTTCTTC.

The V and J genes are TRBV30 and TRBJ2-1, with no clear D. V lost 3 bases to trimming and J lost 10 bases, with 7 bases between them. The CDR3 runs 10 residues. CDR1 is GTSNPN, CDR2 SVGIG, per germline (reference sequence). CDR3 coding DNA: TGTGCCTGGAGCTCCTCGGAGCAGTTCTTC. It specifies CAWSSSEQFF. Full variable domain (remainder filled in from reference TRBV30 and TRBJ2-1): SQTIHQWPATLVQPVGSPLSLECTVEGTSNPNLYWYRQAAGRGLQLLFYSVGIGQISSEVPQNLSASRPQDRQFILSSKKLLLSDSGFYLCAWSSSEQFFGPGTRLTVL.

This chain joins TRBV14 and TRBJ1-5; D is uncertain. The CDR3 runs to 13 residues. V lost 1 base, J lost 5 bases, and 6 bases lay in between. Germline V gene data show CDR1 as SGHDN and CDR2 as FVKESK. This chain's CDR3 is CASSQGFDQPQHF. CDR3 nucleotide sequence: TGTGCCAGCAGCCAAGGCTTTGATCAGCCCCAGCATTTT.

In nucleotides, the CDR3 is TGTGCCATCAGTGAGGCCGGGACAAAAGCCTCCAATGAGCAGTTCTTC. This gives the protein CAISEAGTKASNEQFF. J is TRBJ2-1 and V is TRBV10-3, with D possibly matching TRBD1 (6 bases). This CDR3 is built from 16 residues. With 2 bases removed from V and 6 bases from J, the gap between germline ends came to 17 bases. Germline V gene sequence: CDR1 ENHRY, CDR2 SYGVKD.